Sequencing of this TCR beta chain was carried out in a study of molecular identifiers for immune sequencing clone quantification. Study-level information: With replicates, the RNA of about 21,000 or 97,000 naive CD8 cells was split five ways and four were sequenced. Study results and caveats: Same-barcode identical TCR molecules could make highly expanded clones look smaller than they are.

On this clonotype itself: Its specificity is unknown.

With listed TCR primers and previously described methods, bulk TCR libraries were prepared. TCRdb fed the PCR reads into MiXCR, producing one record per CDR3 protein. The table lists 460,000 or so distinct CDR3 sequences, under 30% of them singletons. Naive CD8 T cells were sorted, and the gate applied was CD8+CD4-CCR7+CD45RA+. Germline V gene data show CDR1 as SGHAT and CDR2 as FQNNGV. V dropped 1 base and J dropped 2 bases, with 10 bases sitting between them. This CDR3 has 15 residues. What was sequenced was naive CD8+ T cells from blood, with Jurkat cell RNA spiked in. Subset indicated: FACS-sorted CD8+CD4-CCR7+CD45RA+ naive T cells. This receptor was identified in a human donor in good health. Some libraries in this study had Jurkat cell RNA spiked in. The chain couples TRBV11-2 to TRBJ2-3; D not certain. The CDR3 nucleotides read TGTGCCAGCAGCTTAGTTGACTTCACCACAGATACGCAGTATTTT. It codes for CASSLVDFTTDTQYF. The whole variable domain, filled in from reference TRBV11-2 and TRBJ2-3, reads EAGVAQSPRYKIIEKRQSVAFWCNPISGHATLYWYQQILGQGPKLLIQFQNNGVVDDSQLPKDRFSAERLKGVDSTLKIQPAKLEDSAVYLCASSLVDFTTDTQYFGPGTRLTVL.